The entry below describes one T cell receptor (beta chain). The PCR employed 60 Vbeta primers together with 13 Jbeta primers. Produced via immunoSEQ multiplex PCR; TCRdb's table is partial and in-frame only. The sample consists of over 85,000 clones, over 60% of them appearing once. Trimming took 4 bases from V and 4 from J; bases not matched to a gene: 5. This CDR3 is 16 amino acids long. Germline-derived CDR1 and CDR2 are SGHTA and FQGNSA. This entry belongs to a study of cytomegalovirus exposure and HLA in healthy donors. The chain combines TRBV7-2 with TRBJ2-3; 13 bases match TRBD2. This clonotype was sampled from a male donor in good health and CMV-seropositive. The sample taken for sequencing was PBMCs. CDR3 sequence (DNA): TGTGCCAGCAGCTCGCGACTAGCGGGAGGCGCAGATACGCAGTATTTT. Encoded protein: CASSSRLAGGADTQYF. The full variable domain, completed using reference TRBV7-2 and TRBJ2-3, is GAGVSQSPSNKVTEKGKDVELRCDPISGHTALYWYRQSLGQGLEFLIYFQGNSAPDKSGLPSDRFSAERTGGSVSTLTIQRTQQEDSAVYLCASSSRLAGGADTQYFGPGTRLTVL.